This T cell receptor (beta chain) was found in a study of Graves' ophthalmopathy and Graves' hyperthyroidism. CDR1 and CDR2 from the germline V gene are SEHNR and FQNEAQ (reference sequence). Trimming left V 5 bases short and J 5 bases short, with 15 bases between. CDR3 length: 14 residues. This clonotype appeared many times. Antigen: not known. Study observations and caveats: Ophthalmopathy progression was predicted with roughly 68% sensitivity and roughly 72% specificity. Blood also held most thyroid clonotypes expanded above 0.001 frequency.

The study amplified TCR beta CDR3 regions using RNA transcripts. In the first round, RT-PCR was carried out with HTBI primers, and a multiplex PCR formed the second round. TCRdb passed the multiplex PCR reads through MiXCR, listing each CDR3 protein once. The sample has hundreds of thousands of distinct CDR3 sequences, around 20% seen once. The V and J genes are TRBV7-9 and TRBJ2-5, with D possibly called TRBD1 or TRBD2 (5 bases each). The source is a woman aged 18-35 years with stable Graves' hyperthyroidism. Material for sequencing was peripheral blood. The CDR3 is CASSPPWGTETQYF. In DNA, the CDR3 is TGTGCCAGCAGCCCCCCGTGGGGGACCGAGACCCAGTACTTC. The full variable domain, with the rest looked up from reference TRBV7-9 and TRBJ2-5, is DTGVSQNPRHKITKRGQNVTFRCDPISEHNRLYWYRQTLGQGPEFLTYFQNEAQLEKSRLLSDRFSAERPKGSFSTLEIQRTEQGDSAMYLCASSPPWGTETQYFGPGTRLLVL.